This entry features one T cell receptor (beta chain) sequence. Its antigen is unknown. These data belong to a study of T cell responses to AZD1222 COVID-19 vaccine. Whole-study findings and limits: CD4 TCRs covered the whole spike, strongest at regions 160-218 and 743-854.

The method was immunoSEQ multiplex PCR; TCRdb's version includes in-frame clones alone and lacks a portion of them. This repertoire shows some 180,000 clones, around 94% found once; its top ten account for about 1.5%. The clonotype was recovered from an adult who received the AZD1222 COVID-19 vaccine. Specimen: peripheral blood, collected 28 days after the second AZD1222 dose.

The CDR3, as DNA: TGTGCCAGTAGTCCGTGGGGAGGGGGTCTTGAGACCCAGTACTTC. Protein sequence: CASSPWGGGLETQYF. The chain uses TRBV19 and TRBJ2-5, with D perhaps TRBD2 (7 bases). V was cut by 5 bases and J by 5 bases, with 18 bases left in between. Per germline, CDR1 LNHDA and CDR2 SQIVND (reference sequence). The CDR3 runs 15 residues.